These 8 T cell receptor beta chains originate from one sample sequenced in a study of blood T cells in healthy people across ages. The second PCR ran about 6 to 12 cycles with a sample-barcoded 5' primer and J-beta primers. TCRdb reprocessed the 5' RACE reads with MiXCR, giving one entry per CDR3 protein. Of 550,000 to 750,000 distinct CDR3 sequences listed, 21% are singletons. Material: blood. Receptors originate from a man between 65 and 85 years old in good health.

V usage is TRBV12-3 or TRBV12-4 and J usage is TRBJ1-1; no firm D call. This CDR3 is 12 amino acids long. Deletions cut 3 bases from V and 6 bases from J, with 8 bases between. The DNA for the CDR3 is TGTGCCAGCAGTTTTCGGCAGCCTGAAGCTTTCTTT. It encodes CASSFRQPEAFF.

This clonotype was counted ten times or more. This chain connects TRBV5-1 to TRBJ1-4; D is possibly TRBD1 (5 bases). The CDR3 contains 19 residues. V was pared by 4 bases and J by 0 bases, with 22 bases between. Per germline, CDR1 SGHRS and CDR2 YFSETQ. In nucleotides, the CDR3 is TGCGCCAGCAGCCCTCAAAGTCTACGATTGGGGGCAACTAATGAAAAACTGTTTTTT. The encoded protein is CASSPQSLRLGATNEKLFF. Using reference TRBV5-1 and TRBJ1-4 for the parts outside the CDR3, the full variable domain is KAGVTQTPRYLIKTRGQQVTLSCSPISGHRSVSWYQQTPGQGLQFLFEYFSETQRNKGNFPGRFSGRQFSNSRSEMNVSTLELGDSALYLCASSPQSLRLGATNEKLFFGSGTQLSVL.

This clonotype was counted only a few times. This chain uses TRBV7-9 with TRBJ2-2, with D tentatively TRBD1 (5 bases). V was trimmed by 2 bases and J by 1 base, leaving 11 bases between them. Germline lookup yields CDR1 SEHNR and CDR2 FQNEAQ (reference sequence). CDR3 size: 16 residues. The CDR3 region is CASSLPSGQNTGELFF. In DNA form, the CDR3 reads TGTGCCAGCAGCTTACCCTCTGGACAGAACACCGGGGAGCTGTTTTTT.

This rearrangement joins TRBV2 to TRBJ1-5; D gene uncertain. Trimming removed 8 bases at V and 4 bases at J, with 18 bases between. The CDR3 has 15 residues. CDR1 and CDR2 (germline): SNHLY, FYNNEI. The CDR3 reads CASGSLVGENQPQHF. The CDR3 DNA reads as TGTGCCAGCGGATCGCTCGTCGGGGAAAATCAGCCCCAGCATTTT.

The chain carries TRBV12-3 or TRBV12-4 and TRBJ1-5; 9 positions agree with TRBD1. The CDR3 runs to 14 residues. V lost 2 bases to trimming and J lost 6 bases; unmatched junction nucleotides: 2. The chain's CDR3 is CASSLTGGVQPQHF. Here the CDR3 DNA reads TGTGCCAGCAGTTTAACAGGGGGCGTTCAGCCCCAGCATTTT.

The rearrangement joins TRBV20-1 to TRBJ2-7; D might be TRBD2 (5 bases). Germline CDR1 is DFQATT and CDR2 is SNEGSKA (reference sequence). V lost 0 bases and J 3 bases, leaving 15 bases between the germline ends. This CDR3 is 15 amino acids long. The CDR3 is CSARDTPDSIYEQYF. The CDR3 DNA sequence: TGCAGTGCTAGAGATACCCCGGACTCGATCTACGAGCAGTACTTC.

Remarks on this clonotype: Germline and junction disagree at one end, which may indicate a read error. CDR3 nucleotide sequence: TGTGCCATCAGTGAGTCTGGCGGGACCTCCCACAATGAGCAGTTCTTC. Its protein is CAISESGGTSHNEQFF. The chain carries TRBV10-3 and TRBJ2-1, with a tentative D call TRBD2 (6 bases). The germline V gene has CDR1 ENHRY and CDR2 SYGVKD. The CDR3 sequence is 16 residues long.

In its sample, this clonotype was seen once. It may be a read error: a sequence one base away is much more abundant. This chain connects TRBV10-3 to TRBJ1-4, with D possibly TRBD1 on 5 matching bases. CDR1 is ENHRY and CDR2 is SYGVKD in the germline V gene. CDR3 size: 12 residues. The chain's CDR3 is CAISGDSEKLVF. CDR3 DNA: TGTGCCATCAGTGGCGACAGTGAAAAACTGGTTTTT.